This T cell receptor beta chain was recovered during a study of shared clonotypes between healthy human individuals (dated by TCRdb to 2020 to 2021). In the study overall: Three men and a couple of women, aged 18 to 49 years, made up the cohort. For each donor, CD4 naive and CD4 memory were each given three plates, CD8 naive was given two plates, and CD8 memory was given one plate. Different laboratories and diverse techniques were used to prepare libraries and sequence TCR repertoires, to increase sequencing depth and limit assay-specific biases. Per donor, leukapheresis produced somewhere between about 0.85 and 10 billion PBMCs. To estimate repertoire size and how much clonotype sharing occurs between individuals, the study deeply sequenced the blood TCR repertoires of five or six healthy adults. Study-wide conclusions, independent of this receptor: Because the study included only a small number of donors, the genetic and exposure-history diversity represented was limited. Compared with non-shared clonotypes, the clonotypes found in all four sorted-subset donors had higher generation probabilities. Pairwise subsampling led to the expectation that sequencing depth would affect the degree of clonotype sharing among donors. Naive subsets generally had larger estimated clonotype richness than memory subsets did. Only blood was sampled, and tissue TCR repertoires likely differ from those in blood. Incomplete sequencing was indicated by rarefaction of sorted-subset datasets, despite the large sequencing depth. Across a few donors, 4.5% to 6.5% of naive CD4, approximately 4% of naive CD8, roughly 2.3% of memory CD4, and approximately 0.4% of memory CD8 clonotypes were shared.

Using the deep immunoSEQ assay, TCR CDR3 regions were amplified from genomic DNA by multiplex PCR. For each cell subset, the extracted genomic DNA was distributed evenly across all wells of several immunoSEQ 96-well plates, and each plate served as one replicate. For sorted subsets, 150 to 250 ng of genomic DNA, equivalent to some 30,000 T cell genomes, went into each replicate PCR. Purified libraries were measured with a Qubit 3.0 fluorometer, size-checked on a Bioanalyzer 2100, and measured again with the KAPA Library Quantification kit. Each immunoSEQ 96-well plate was sequenced on its own single-read 150-cycle Illumina NextSeq 550 flow cell. On the authors' methods: Because the immunoSEQ output included only junctional sequences and no quality scores, the filtering could not be the same as the filtering used for full-length reads. To assign V/J genes and CDR3, sequences were annotated against IMGT germline references using PyIR, a Python wrapper for IgBLAST v1.9. Reads with weak V/J assignments (E-value above 1e-6), missing CDR3, stop codons, out-of-frame junctions, or ambiguous translated residues were removed. V3J clonotypes were defined as sequences sharing an identical inferred V gene, J gene, and CDR3 amino acid sequence. Percentage overlap between repertoires was calculated by dividing the number of shared unique clonotypes by the size of the smaller repertoire. Repertoire richness was assessed with RTK rarefaction, the Chao1 estimator, and Recon v2.1 estimates of unobserved clonotypes. For all TCRbeta clonotypes obtained by the gDNA method from a handful of donors, generation probabilities were computed with OLGA. What TCRdb holds here is the immuneACCESS table cut down to in-frame rearrangements. Part of the clones is not present; checked against another copy, under half of the missing clones reflect an unresolved V gene, and the others are unexplained. V, J and clone size are those of that table, while D and trimming were read from the DNA. The sample table contains 2.3 million or so clones; only one count was recorded for more than 80% of them. 0.39% of the sample comes from the top ten.

With respect to this clone: Its antigen target is currently unknown. No per-base quality is available; no much larger clone lies one base away.

The donors were healthy, HIV-negative adults with no recently reported acute infections or vaccinations. Every donor was a Caucasian adult residing in Nashville, Tennessee, USA. Magnetic negative selection was used to enrich CD4+ T cells, after which naive cells were positively selected on CD45RA and the negative fraction became the memory subset. Blood was collected by leukapheresis, and PBMCs were isolated by Ficoll-Histopaque density gradient centrifugation and then cryopreserved in liquid nitrogen vapor phase. Analytical flow cytometry was used to check the purity and quantity of each magnetically sorted T cell population. Genomic DNA was isolated from every sorted fraction and measured by UV absorbance on a Nanodrop 2000c. V and J lose 2 bases and 0 bases, and a span of 11 bases separates them. From the germline V gene (reference sequence), CDR1 is SGHNT and CDR2 is YYREEE. The CDR3 numbers 16 residues from cysteine through phenylalanine. Only CDR3 DNA remains: 48 bases, in frame from the first base.

This receptor chain uses TRBV5-4 and TRBJ2-2, with a tentative D gene TRBD2 over 6 matching bases. The sample taken for sequencing was naive CD4+ T cells from PBMCs. The label giving this sample's cell subset or site can be read as: CD45RA+ positively selected. The sequence was collected from a man between 18 and 35 years old in good health. Some clones in this sample may be carry-over from other donors' samples. The sequence in DNA is TGTGCCAGCAGCTTTCGGGGCGGGGCGAACACCGGGGAGCTGTTTTTT. It translates to CASSFRGGANTGELFF.